Below are 17 T cell receptor beta chains sequenced from a single sample in a study of T cells in Graves' hyperthyroidism and ophthalmopathy. Amplification targeted TCR beta CDR3 regions from RNA transcripts. First-round RT-PCR with HTBI primers amplified the TCR CDR3 region. TCRdb re-analysed the multiplex PCR reads in MiXCR, keeping a single row per CDR3 protein. The sample consists of more than 300,000 distinct CDR3 sequences, approximately 15% of them appearing once. Input material: blood. These receptors were taken from a woman aged 60-75 years with Graves' hyperthyroidism.

The rearrangement uses TRBV25-1 and TRBJ1-3; D remains ambiguous. CDR1 MGHDK and CDR2 SYGVNS come from the germline V gene. Trimming removed 2 bases at V and 1 base at J, with 6 bases between. The length of the CDR3 is 14 residues. The CDR3 DNA sequence: TGTGCCAGCAGTGAAGGAGGGTCTGGAAACACCATATATTTT. As protein: CASSEGGSGNTIYF. The full variable domain, completed using reference TRBV25-1 and TRBJ1-3, is EADIYQTPRYLVIGTGKKITLECSQTMGHDKMYWYQQDPGMELHLIHYSYGVNSTEKGDLSSESTVSRIRTEHFPLTLESARPSHTSQYLCASSEGGSGNTIYFGEGSWLTVV.

The chain uses TRBV5-1 and TRBJ1-1, with D perhaps matching TRBD1 (6 bases). The CDR3 spans 16 residues. Trimming removed 0 bases from V and 5 bases from J, with 17 bases in between. Germline CDR1 and CDR2: SGHRS and YFSETQ. The CDR3 bases are TGCGCCAGCAGCTTGGGGACTAGCGGGGGCCTTACTGAAGCTTTCTTT. Translating gives CASSLGTSGGLTEAFF.

The chain uses TRBV15 and TRBJ2-1; 11 nucleotides align to TRBD1. V was clipped by 2 bases and J by 7 bases; unmatched bases: 4. Per germline, CDR1 LNHNV and CDR2 YYDKDF (reference sequence). CDR3 length: 15 residues. The CDR3 loop reads CATSRRGQGGNEQFF. CDR3 sequence (DNA): TGTGCCACCAGCAGACGGGGACAGGGGGGGAATGAGCAGTTCTTC.

This clonotype was detected ten times or more. The rearrangement links TRBV12-5 to TRBJ1-2, with D perhaps matching TRBD1 (5 bases). The CDR3 totals 12 residues. CDR1 is LGHNT, CDR2 FRNRAP, per germline. The V and J ends lost 6 bases and 8 bases respectively, with 13 bases between them. The CDR3 region has the DNA TGTGCTAGTGGCCAGGGAGGATGGGGCTACACCTTC. Amino acids: CASGQGGWGYTF.

This clonotype has ten or more counts. The J gene is TRBJ2-7, the V gene TRBV28; D unclear. The length of the CDR3 is 15 residues. V shed 8 bases and J shed 5 bases, with 22 bases lying between them. Germline V CDR1 and CDR2: MDHEN, SYDVKM. The DNA for the CDR3 is TGTGCCAGCTACCCTTCCCGGGTCCCTCACCACGAGCAGTACTTC. This sequence encodes CASYPSRVPHHEQYF.

This clonotype was counted ten times or more. J is TRBJ2-7 and V is TRBV27, with 8 positions matching TRBD2. Unmatched junction bases numbered 9, after V lost 8 bases and J lost 6 bases. This CDR3 contains 13 residues. Germline CDR1 is MNHEY and CDR2 is SMNVEV (reference sequence). The DNA for the CDR3 is TGTGCCAGCTCGACGGGAGGGTTTCGCGAGCAGTACTTC. Its translation is CASSTGGFREQYF.

This chain uses TRBV20-1 with TRBJ2-1, with 7 bases identical to TRBD2. Germline V gene lookup returns CDR1 DFQATT and CDR2 SNEGSKA (reference sequence). V lost 2 bases, J lost 5 bases, and 12 bases stayed unmatched. The CDR3 contains 16 residues. CDR3 nucleotide sequence: TGCAGTGCTAGACCTCACCTAGCGGTAACAAACAATGAGCAGTTCTTC. This translates into CSARPHLAVTNNEQFF.

This clonotype was counted at least ten times. Compared with germline, one end of the junction differs, possibly owing to a read error. The rearrangement joins TRBV6-5 to TRBJ2-7; tentatively, D is TRBD2 (5 bases). This CDR3 spans 11 amino acids. Germline V gene lookup returns CDR1 MNHEY and CDR2 SVGAGI. CDR3 DNA: TGTGCCAGCAGTCACTCGGGGGAGCAGTACTTC. Translating it yields CASSHSGEQYF.

This clonotype was picked up many times. The chain carries TRBV11-2 and TRBJ2-7, with 7 bases matching TRBD2. CDR1 is SGHAT and CDR2 is FQNNGV in the germline V gene. Trimming took 5 bases from V and 7 from J; bases not matched to a gene: 11. The CDR3 runs 14 residues. The CDR3 protein is CASSTRTSFGEQYF. The CDR3 DNA reads TGTGCCAGCAGCACCCGGACTAGTTTTGGTGAGCAGTACTTC.

The V and J genes are TRBV2 and TRBJ2-3; 10 bases fit TRBD2. Germline CDR1 is SNHLY and CDR2 is FYNNEI. V lost 6 bases and J lost 4; bases outside the gene matches: 10. The CDR3 covers 16 residues. The CDR3 nucleotides are TGTGCCAGCAGCCGCGGACTAGCGGCGAGCGCAGATACGCAGTATTTT. Translating gives CASSRGLAASADTQYF.

This clonotype has ten or more counts. The chain couples TRBV12-5 to TRBJ2-3; perhaps D is TRBD1 or TRBD2 (5 bases each). Germline CDR1 is LGHNT and CDR2 is FRNRAP. V lost 4 bases and J lost 2, with 16 bases in between. This CDR3 comprises 16 residues. DNA for the CDR3: TGTGCTAGTGGTTGGGGACGACAGCGGTACACAGATACGCAGTATTTT. This sequence encodes CASGWGRQRYTDTQYF.

The chain combines TRBV19 with TRBJ1-1; a possible D gene is TRBD1 (5 bases). V gave up 1 base and J gave up 1 base, with 13 bases separating them. The CDR3 loop spans 16 amino acids. Per germline, CDR1 LNHDA and CDR2 SQIVND (reference sequence). The CDR3 reads CASSIGGLSGNTEAFF. The CDR3, as DNA: TGTGCCAGTAGTATAGGGGGACTCTCAGGGAACACTGAAGCTTTCTTT.

This clonotype was found a few times. The chain carries TRBV6-1 and TRBJ1-5; D possibly corresponds to TRBD1 (6 bases). This CDR3 spans 11 amino acids. With 8 bases removed from V and 4 bases from J, the gap between germline ends came to 6 bases. Germline assignment: CDR1 MNHNS and CDR2 SASEGT. In DNA form, the CDR3 reads TGTGCCAGCGGACAGAATCAGCCCCAGCATTTT. Translation gives CASGQNQPQHF.

A few counts support this clonotype. The gene calls are TRBV20-1 and TRBJ2-5, with TRBD2 as a possible D gene (6 bases). The CDR3 loop spans 13 amino acids. The germline gives CDR1 DFQATT, CDR2 SNEGSKA (reference sequence). The ends were cut back, 4 bases at V and 4 bases at J, with 13 bases in the middle. Here the CDR3 reads CSAIGGRRETQYF. Here the CDR3 DNA reads TGCAGTGCTATCGGAGGGAGGAGAGAGACCCAGTACTTC.

This clonotype was detected ten times or more. The V and J genes are TRBV28 and TRBJ2-1, with TRBD2 as a possible D gene (5 bases). The germline gives CDR1 MDHEN, CDR2 SYDVKM. Trimming pared 7 bases from V and 9 bases from J, leaving 13 bases between. The CDR3 has 12 residues. CDR3 region: CASNLGVGEQFF. CDR3 bases: TGTGCCAGCAACCTGGGAGTTGGTGAGCAGTTCTTC.

This clonotype was detected many times. The CDR3 bases are TGCAGCGTTGATGGACTAGCGGGAGGGTTAAACACCGGGGAGCTGTTTTTT. Its translation is CSVDGLAGGLNTGELFF. The chain joins TRBV29-1 to TRBJ2-2; 15 bases are a match to TRBD2. Losses at the gene ends were 3 bases for V and 2 bases for J; bases not matched to a gene: 4. In germline, CDR1 is SQVTM, CDR2 ANQGSEA. This CDR3 contains 17 residues.

At least ten counts were recorded for this clonotype. The rearrangement joins TRBV12-3 or TRBV12-4 to TRBJ2-1; 11 nucleotides align to TRBD2. The CDR3 is 16 residues long. Germline trimming cut 7 bases from V and 8 bases from J; bases unmatched to any gene: 13. The CDR3 DNA sequence: TGTGCCAGCACCCTCAAGGTAGCGGGAGGGCCGGATGAGCAGTTCTTC. The encoded protein is CASTLKVAGGPDEQFF.